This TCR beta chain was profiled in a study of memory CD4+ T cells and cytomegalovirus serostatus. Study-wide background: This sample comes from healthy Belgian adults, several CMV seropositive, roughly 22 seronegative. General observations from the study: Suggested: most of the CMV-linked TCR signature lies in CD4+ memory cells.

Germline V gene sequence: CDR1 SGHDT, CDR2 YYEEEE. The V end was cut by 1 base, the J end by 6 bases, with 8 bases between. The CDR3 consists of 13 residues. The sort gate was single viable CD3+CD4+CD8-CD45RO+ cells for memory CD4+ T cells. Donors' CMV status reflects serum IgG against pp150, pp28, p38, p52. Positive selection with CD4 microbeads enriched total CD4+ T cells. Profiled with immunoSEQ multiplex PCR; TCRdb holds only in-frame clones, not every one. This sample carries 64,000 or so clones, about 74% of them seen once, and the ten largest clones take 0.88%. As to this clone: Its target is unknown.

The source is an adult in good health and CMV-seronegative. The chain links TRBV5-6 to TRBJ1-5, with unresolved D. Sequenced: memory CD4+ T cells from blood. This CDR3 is CASSLTSGQPQHF. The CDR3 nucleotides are TGTGCCAGCAGCTTGACCAGCGGTCAGCCCCAGCATTTT.